Sequencing of this TCR beta chain was carried out in a study of T cell responses to AZD1222 COVID-19 vaccine. Findings and caveats of the study: Donors were chiefly white British, with a greater number of females, and clonal diversity was perhaps underestimated.

Produced via immunoSEQ multiplex PCR; TCRdb's table is partial and in-frame only. The sample yields approximately 100,000 clones, less than 95% seen once. As regards this clone: What it binds is unknown.

Second doses that came at about 4 or about 12 weeks were put together. Germline CDR1 SGHTA, CDR2 FQGNSA. The CDR3 runs 12 residues. V was pared by 2 bases and J by 15 bases, with 4 bases of the junction left unmatched. Specimen: peripheral blood, collected 28 days after the second AZD1222 dose. This chain connects TRBV7-2 to TRBJ2-1, with 10 bases matching TRBD2. The source is an adult who received the AZD1222 COVID-19 vaccine. This CDR3 reads CASSLTSGVPFF. CDR3 bases: TGTGCCAGCAGCTTAACTAGCGGGGTCCCGTTCTTC.